This TCR beta chain was documented in a study of CD4 T cells in relation to SARS-CoV-2 and coronaviruses. In the study overall: ViraFEST: approximately 10-day antigen culture of PBMCs, then TCR beta CDR3 sequencing. Controls used an HIV-1 Nef peptide pool or no peptide.

Details on this clone: Its cognate antigen is unknown.

Clones were sequenced by immunoSEQ multiplex PCR, and TCRdb holds only the in-frame ones, with some missing. This table has 20,000 to 25,000 clones, around 72% appearing once. Germline V gene lookup returns CDR1 SGHTA and CDR2 FQGNSA. The ends were cut back, 5 bases at V and 3 bases at J, with 16 bases in the middle. The CDR3 runs 15 residues. Unexposed donor CD4+ T cells date from 2011-2018, before the COVID-19 pandemic. Isolation of CD4+ T cells took place after approximately 11 days in culture. As cell numbers allowed, unexposed-donor CD4+ T cells faced SARS-CoV-2 S/N and four cold-coronavirus spikes.

This TCR was sampled from a human donor in good health. The chain carries TRBV7-2 and TRBJ1-2; D gene unclear. The sample taken for sequencing was CD4+ T cells from PBMCs, cultured in vitro. The CDR3 sequence: CASSTRTDGDYGYTF. The DNA of the CDR3 is TGTGCCAGCAGCACCCGGACGGACGGCGACTATGGCTACACCTTC. Full variable domain (outside the CDR3, taken from reference TRBV7-2 and TRBJ1-2): GAGVSQSPSNKVTEKGKDVELRCDPISGHTALYWYRQSLGQGLEFLIYFQGNSAPDKSGLPSDRFSAERTGGSVSTLTIQRTQQEDSAVYLCASSTRTDGDYGYTFGSGTRLTVV.